The source of this TCR beta chain is a study of OX40 agonist ivuxolimab in advanced cancers. Study-level background: Among those treated, three patients had partial responses, one with hepatocellular carcinoma and two with cutaneous melanoma.

Assay used: immunoSEQ multiplex PCR; TCRdb lists only in-frame clones, some missing. Among approximately 130,000 clones listed, 75% to 95% were seen once. This clone was counted once. What it binds is not known. Study observations and caveats: Compared with CD4+, CD8+ T cells on average had more expanded clones. Partial responders treated at 0.1-3.0 mg/kg exhibited clonal expansion among the lowest measured.

This CDR3 comprises 16 residues. The V gene's germline CDR1 is SGHRS and CDR2 YFSETQ. After removal of 9 bases from V and 6 bases from J, the junction contained 18 bases not matched to a gene. The receptor was derived from an adult with an advanced solid tumor such as melanoma, head and neck, liver or kidney cancer. The chain joins TRBV5-1 to TRBJ2-3, with 8 bases aligning to TRBD1. Sequences were derived from CD4+ or CD8+ T cells sorted from blood, sampled in a trial of the OX40 agonist ivuxolimab. CDR3 protein: CATQFTAGDRTDTQYF. The CDR3 DNA is TGCGCCACCCAATTCACCGCCGGGGACAGGACGGATACGCAGTATTTT.